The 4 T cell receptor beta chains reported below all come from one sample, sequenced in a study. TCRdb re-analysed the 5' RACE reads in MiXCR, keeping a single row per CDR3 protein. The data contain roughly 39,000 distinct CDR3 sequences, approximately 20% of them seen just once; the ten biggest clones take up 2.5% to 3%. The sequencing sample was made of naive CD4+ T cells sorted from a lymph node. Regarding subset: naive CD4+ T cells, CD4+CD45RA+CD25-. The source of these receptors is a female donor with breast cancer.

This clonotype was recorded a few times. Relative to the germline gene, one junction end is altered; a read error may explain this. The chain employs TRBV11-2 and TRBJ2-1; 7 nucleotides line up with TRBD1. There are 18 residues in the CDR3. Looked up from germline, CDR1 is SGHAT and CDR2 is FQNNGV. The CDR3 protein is CASSLDGVGTAIYNEQFF. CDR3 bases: TGTGCCAGCAGTTTAGATGGGGTCGGGACAGCCATTTACAATGAGCAGTTCTTC. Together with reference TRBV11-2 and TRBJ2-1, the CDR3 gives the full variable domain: EAGVAQSPRYKIIEKRQSVAFWCNPISGHATLYWYQQILGQGPKLLIQFQNNGVVDDSQLPKDRFSAERLKGVDSTLKIQPAKLEDSAVYLCASSLDGVGTAIYNEQFFGPGTRLTVL.

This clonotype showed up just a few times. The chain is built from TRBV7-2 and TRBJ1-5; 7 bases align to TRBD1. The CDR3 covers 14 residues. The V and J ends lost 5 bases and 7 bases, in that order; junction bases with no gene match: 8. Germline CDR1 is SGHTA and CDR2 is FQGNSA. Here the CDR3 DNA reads TGTGCCAGCAGCCAGACAGGGAGGGGACAGCCCCAGCATTTT. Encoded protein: CASSQTGRGQPQHF.

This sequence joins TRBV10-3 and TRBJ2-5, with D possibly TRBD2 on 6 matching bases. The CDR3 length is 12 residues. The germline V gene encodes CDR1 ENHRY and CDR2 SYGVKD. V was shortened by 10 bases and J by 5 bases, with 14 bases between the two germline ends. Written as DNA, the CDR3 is TGTGCCACCGGGGCGGGGTCCGAGACCCAGTACTTC. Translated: CATGAGSETQYF.

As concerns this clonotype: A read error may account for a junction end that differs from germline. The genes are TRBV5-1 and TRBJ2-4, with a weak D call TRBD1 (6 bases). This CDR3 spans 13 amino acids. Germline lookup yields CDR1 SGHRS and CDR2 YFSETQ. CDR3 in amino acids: CASSLEGENIQNF. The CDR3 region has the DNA TGCGCCAGCAGCTTGGAGGGGGAAAACATTCAGAACTTC. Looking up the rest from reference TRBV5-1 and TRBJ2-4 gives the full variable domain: KAGVTQTPRYLIKTRGQQVTLSCSPISGHRSVSWYQQTPGQGLQFLFEYFSETQRNKGNFPGRFSGRQFSNSRSEMNVSTLELGDSALYLCASSLEGENIQNFGAGTRLSVL.